These T cell receptor beta chains were read from a single sample in a study of T cells in Graves' hyperthyroidism and ophthalmopathy. TCRdb reprocessed the multiplex PCR reads via MiXCR and lists one record per CDR3 protein. Among fewer than 500,000 distinct CDR3 sequences listed, 14% were seen once. The sample consisted of blood. These receptors were obtained from a woman under 40 with Graves' ophthalmopathy. CDR3s include the opening cysteine and the closing phenylalanine or tryptophan. The order of the fields is D gene, J gene, clone size, V gene, CDR3 protein, CDR3 DNA. D genes are given only for firm matches. Size is stated for part of the rows, as once, few or many counts, or as a class when the clone is expanded.

NA TRBJ1-2 many TRBV5-5 CASDPRAGPNYGYTF TGTGCCTCCGACCCACGGGCTGGACCTAACTATGGCTACACCTTC
TRBD1 TRBJ1-2 many TRBV11-2 CASSQDRARFSYGYTF TGTGCCAGCAGCCAGGACAGGGCCCGGTTCAGCTATGGCTACACCTTC
TRBD2 TRBJ2-7 many TRBV30 CAWSRAGVGTYEQYF TGTGCCTGGAGTAGGGCGGGGGTAGGGACCTACGAGCAGTACTTC
NA TRBJ1-2 many TRBV27 CASTRTGGLLYGYTF TGTGCCAGCACCAGGACCGGCGGACTTCTCTATGGCTACACCTTC
TRBD1 TRBJ2-5 many TRBV7-9 CASSRTGSGQETQYF TGTGCCAGCAGCAGGACAGGGTCGGGCCAAGAGACCCAGTACTTC
NA TRBJ1-4 few TRBV25-1 CASSAFGGTNEKLFF TGTGCCAGCAGTGCTTTTGGGGGAACTAATGAAAAACTGTTTTTT
TRBD2 TRBJ2-3 many TRBV20-1 CSARDASGVTTDTQYF TGCAGTGCTAGAGACGCTAGCGGGGTGACCACAGATACGCAGTATTTT
TRBD1 TRBJ2-7 many TRBV11-2 CASSDRVTYEQYF TGTGCCAGCAGCGACAGGGTTACCTACGAGCAGTACTTC
NA TRBJ2-3 many TRBV3-1 CASSQVLLSSTDTQYF TGTGCCAGCAGCCAAGTCTTATTATCTAGCACAGATACGCAGTATTTT
TRBD1 TRBJ1-2 many TRBV28 CASSLPSDRVYGYTF TGTGCCAGCAGTTTACCCTCGGACAGGGTTTATGGCTACACCTTC
NA TRBJ2-2 many TRBV18 CASSPRSGKIGELFF TGTGCCAGCTCACCACGGTCAGGGAAAATCGGGGAGCTGTTTTTT
TRBD2 TRBJ2-1 few TRBV19 CASSHPLAGSYNEQFF TGTGCCAGTAGCCATCCACTAGCGGGGTCCTACAATGAGCAGTTCTTC
NA TRBJ1-6 many TRBV3-1 CASSQQGYNSPLHF TGTGCCAGCAGCCAACAGGGATATAATTCACCCCTCCACTTT
NA TRBJ1-3 many TRBV11-3 CASSSGRPGNTIYF TGTGCCAGCAGCTCCGGTAGACCTGGAAACACCATATATTTT
TRBD2 TRBJ2-3 many TRBV28 CASSLLAGGPGTDTQYF TGTGCCAGCAGTTTACTAGCGGGGGGCCCGGGCACAGATACGCAGTATTTT
TRBD1 TRBJ1-5 many TRBV2 CASSGRTGGSQPQHF TGTGCCAGCAGCGGACGGACAGGGGGGAGCCAGCCCCAGCATTTT
NA TRBJ1-5 many TRBV28 CASYPGQNLFIQPQHF TGTGCCAGCTACCCTGGACAGAATCTTTTCATACAGCCCCAGCATTTT
TRBD1 TRBJ2-7 many TRBV7-2 CASSLVSARGQNSYEQYF TGTGCCAGCAGCTTAGTATCGGCCAGGGGACAGAACTCCTACGAGCAGTACTTC
TRBD1 TRBJ2-1 once TRBV10-3 CANNGKDRGFNEQFF TGTGCCAACAATGGGAAGGACAGGGGCTTCAATGAGCAGTTCTTC
NA TRBJ1-2 many TRBV4-1 CASFGIQGINGYGYTF TGCGCCAGCTTTGGCATTCAGGGAATAAATGGCTATGGCTACACCTTC
NA TRBJ1-3 many TRBV12-3/TRBV12-4 CASSRQAISGNTIYF TGTGCCAGCAGCCGACAGGCCATCTCTGGAAACACCATATATTTT
TRBD1 TRBJ1-6 many TRBV2 CASTSRGGNSPLHF TGTGCCAGCACCTCCAGGGGGGGGAATTCACCCCTCCACTTT
NA TRBJ2-2 few TRBV5-8 CASSLQGLGTGELFF TGTGCCAGCAGCTTGCAGGGATTGGGCACCGGGGAGCTGTTTTTT
TRBD2 TRBJ2-3 once TRBV13 CASSLIVAGGQKADTQYF TGTGCCAGCAGCTTAATAGTAGCGGGGGGGCAAAAAGCAGATACGCAGTATTTT
NA TRBJ2-3 NA TRBV4-1 CASSQEERGGDTQYF TGCGCCAGCAGCCAAGAGGAGCGAGGGGGAGATACGCAGTATTTT
TRBD1 TRBJ2-3 few TRBV5-4 CASSYRGFFGDTQYF TGTGCCAGCAGCTACAGGGGGTTCTTCGGGGATACGCAGTATTTT
NA TRBJ1-6 many TRBV27 CASSARPGPNSPLHF TGTGCCAGCAGTGCCAGACCAGGGCCAAATTCACCCCTCCACTTT
NA TRBJ2-5 NA TRBV5-6 CASSLWETQETQYF TGTGCCAGCAGCTTGTGGGAGACCCAAGAGACCCAGTACTTC
NA TRBJ2-7 few TRBV4-1 CASSPTWDSRSYEQYF TGCGCCAGCAGCCCCACTTGGGATTCTCGTTCCTACGAGCAGTACTTC
TRBD2 TRBJ2-7 many TRBV12-3/TRBV12-4 CASRGGGGKYF TGTGCCAGCAGGGGCGGCGGGGGAAAGTACTTC
TRBD1 TRBJ1-1 once TRBV18 CASSPRQGAISEAFF TGTGCCAGCTCACCACGACAGGGGGCCATTTCTGAAGCTTTCTTT
TRBD1 TRBJ1-1 many TRBV5-1 CASKPGQEWNTEAFF TGCGCCAGCAAGCCTGGACAGGAATGGAACACTGAAGCTTTCTTT
NA TRBJ2-1 NA TRBV2 CASSGTTLYNEQFF TGTGCCAGCAGTGGGACCACCCTTTACAATGAGCAGTTCTTC
TRBD1 TRBJ1-1 many TRBV6-5 CASSYSDRANTEAFF TGTGCCAGCAGTTACTCGGACAGGGCGAACACTGAAGCTTTCTTT
TRBD1 TRBJ2-7 many TRBV5-8 CASSRWTGREQYF TGTGCCAGCAGCCGTTGGACAGGCCGCGAGCAGTACTTC
NA TRBJ2-3 many TRBV6-5 CASTFTLGDTQYF TGTGCCAGCACCTTTACGTTGGGGGATACGCAGTATTTT
NA TRBJ2-3 NA TRBV6-1 CTSGAVANTDTQYF TGTACCTCTGGGGCGGTAGCTAACACAGATACGCAGTATTTT
TRBD1 TRBJ2-3 NA TRBV11-1 CASSRTGTFTDTQYF TGTGCCAGCAGCAGGACAGGGACTTTCACAGATACGCAGTATTTT